This paragraph covers one T cell receptor beta chain sequence. The sample originates from a study of blood T cell repertoires in COVID-19. Study background: PBMCs, B-cell-depleted T cells, or T cells provided the cDNA or gDNA that made up the material.

Per the original methods: How many nucleated cells were present was estimated from reference gene primer amplification. Measured with immunoSEQ multiplex PCR; TCRdb has only the in-frame clones, and not every one. Clone size and V and J calls were adopted from that table, with D and trimming inferred from the DNA. Of roughly 250,000 clones listed, 83% are singletons. The sample comprised PBMCs or T cells enriched from blood (not recorded which). The TCR comes from a woman in her 40s who had been exposed to COVID-19.

CDR3 bases: TGTGCCAGCAGCGTATATAGGGGATCGGAGTACACCTTC. Protein product: CASSVYRGSEYTF. The chain joins TRBV9 to TRBJ1-2, with D possibly matching TRBD1 (5 bases). Germline V gene sequence: CDR1 SGDLS, CDR2 YYNGEE. This CDR3 spans 13 amino acids. Trimming pared 1 base from V and 11 bases from J, leaving 15 bases between.